Sequencing of this TCR beta chain was carried out in a study of blood T cell repertoires in COVID-19. As handled by the study authors: Researchers report that nucleated cell counts were estimated from reference gene primer amplification. Clones were sequenced by immunoSEQ multiplex PCR, and TCRdb holds only the in-frame ones, with some missing. V and J calls plus clone size are reproduced from that table; the DNA served to infer D and trimming. The top ten clones hold approximately 12% of a sample with around 100,000 clones, around 84% of them seen once. The length of the CDR3 is 14 residues. Germline V gives CDR1 SGHDT, CDR2 YYEEEE. V lost 2 bases, J lost 5 bases, and 6 bases stayed unmatched.

This chain links TRBV5-6 with TRBJ1-2; 7 bases match TRBD1. The TCR comes from a human donor in a cohort sampled during active COVID-19. What was sequenced was peripheral blood. CDR3 bases: TGTGCCAGCAGCTTACTAGGGGGCGGGTATGGCTACACCTTC. It specifies CASSLLGGGYGYTF.